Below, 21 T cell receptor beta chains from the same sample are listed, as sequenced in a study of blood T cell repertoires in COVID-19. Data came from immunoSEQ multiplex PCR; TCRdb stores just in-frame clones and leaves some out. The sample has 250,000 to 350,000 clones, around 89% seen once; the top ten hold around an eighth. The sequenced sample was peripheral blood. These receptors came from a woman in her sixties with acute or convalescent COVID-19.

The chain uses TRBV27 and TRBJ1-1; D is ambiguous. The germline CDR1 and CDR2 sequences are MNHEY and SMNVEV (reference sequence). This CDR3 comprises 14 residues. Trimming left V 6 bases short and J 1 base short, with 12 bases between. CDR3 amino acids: CASSPLLENTEAFF. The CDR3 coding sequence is TGTGCCAGCAGCCCACTACTCGAGAACACTGAAGCTTTCTTT.

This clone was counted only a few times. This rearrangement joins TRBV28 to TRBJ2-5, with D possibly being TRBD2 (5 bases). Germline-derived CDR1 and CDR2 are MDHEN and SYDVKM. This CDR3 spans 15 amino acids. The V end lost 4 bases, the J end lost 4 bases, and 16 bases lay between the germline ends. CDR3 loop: CASSSQEAPGETQYF. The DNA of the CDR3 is TGTGCCAGCAGTTCTCAGGAGGCCCCGGGAGAGACCCAGTACTTC.

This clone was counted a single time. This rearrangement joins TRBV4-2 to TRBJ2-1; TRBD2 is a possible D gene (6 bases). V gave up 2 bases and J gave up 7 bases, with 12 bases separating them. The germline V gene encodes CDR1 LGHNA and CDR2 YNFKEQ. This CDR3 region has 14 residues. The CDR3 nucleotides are TGTGCCAGCAGCCAAACTAGACTAGGTAATGAGCAGTTCTTC. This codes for CASSQTRLGNEQFF.

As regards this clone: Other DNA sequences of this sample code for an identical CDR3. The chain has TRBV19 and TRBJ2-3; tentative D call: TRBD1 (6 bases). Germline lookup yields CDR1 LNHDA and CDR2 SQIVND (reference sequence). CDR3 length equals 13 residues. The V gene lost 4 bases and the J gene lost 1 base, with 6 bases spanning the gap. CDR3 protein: CASSTGGTDTQYF. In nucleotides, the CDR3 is TGTGCCAGTAGTACAGGGGGCACAGATACGCAGTATTTT. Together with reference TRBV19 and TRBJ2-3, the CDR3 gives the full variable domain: DGGITQSPKYLFRKEGQNVTLSCEQNLNHDAMYWYRQDPGQGLRLIYYSQIVNDFQKGDIAEGYSVSREKKESFPLTVTSAQKNPTAFYLCASSTGGTDTQYFGPGTRLTVL.

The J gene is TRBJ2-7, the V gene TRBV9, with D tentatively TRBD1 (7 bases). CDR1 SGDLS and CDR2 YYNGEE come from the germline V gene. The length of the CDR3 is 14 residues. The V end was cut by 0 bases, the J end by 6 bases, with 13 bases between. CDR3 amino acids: CASSVVVQGGEQYF. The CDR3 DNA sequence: TGTGCCAGCAGCGTAGTCGTCCAGGGGGGCGAGCAGTACTTC.

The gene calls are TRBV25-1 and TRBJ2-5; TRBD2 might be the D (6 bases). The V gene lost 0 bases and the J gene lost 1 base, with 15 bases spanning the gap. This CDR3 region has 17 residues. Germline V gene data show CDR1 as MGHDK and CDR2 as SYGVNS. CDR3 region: CASSEYWYGGSQETQYF. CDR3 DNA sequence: TGTGCCAGCAGTGAATATTGGTACGGGGGAAGCCAAGAGACCCAGTACTTC.

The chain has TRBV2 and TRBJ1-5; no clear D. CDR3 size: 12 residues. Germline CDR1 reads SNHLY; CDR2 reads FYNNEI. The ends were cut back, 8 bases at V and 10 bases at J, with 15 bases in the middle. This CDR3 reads CASEGHGRPQHF. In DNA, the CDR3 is TGTGCCAGCGAGGGCCACGGCCGCCCCCAGCATTTT. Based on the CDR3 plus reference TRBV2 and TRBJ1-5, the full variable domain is EPEVTQTPSHQVTQMGQEVILRCVPISNHLYFYWYRQILGQKVEFLVSFYNNEISEKSEIFDDQFSVERPDGSNFTLKIRSTKLEDSAMYFCASEGHGRPQHFGDGTRLSIL.

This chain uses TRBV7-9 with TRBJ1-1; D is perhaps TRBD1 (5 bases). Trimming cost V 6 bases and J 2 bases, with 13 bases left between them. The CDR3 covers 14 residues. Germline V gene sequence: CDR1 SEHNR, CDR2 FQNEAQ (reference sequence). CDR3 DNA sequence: TGTGCCAGCAGTTCCTCGACAGCTAACACTGAAGCTTTCTTT. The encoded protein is CASSSSTANTEAFF.

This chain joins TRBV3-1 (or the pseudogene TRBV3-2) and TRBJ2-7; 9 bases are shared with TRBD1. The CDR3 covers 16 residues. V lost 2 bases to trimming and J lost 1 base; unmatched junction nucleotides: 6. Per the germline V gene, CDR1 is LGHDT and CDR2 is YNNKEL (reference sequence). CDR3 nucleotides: TGTGCCAGCAGCCAACGTACAGGGGGCCCTTCCTACGAGCAGTACTTC. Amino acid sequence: CASSQRTGGPSYEQYF.

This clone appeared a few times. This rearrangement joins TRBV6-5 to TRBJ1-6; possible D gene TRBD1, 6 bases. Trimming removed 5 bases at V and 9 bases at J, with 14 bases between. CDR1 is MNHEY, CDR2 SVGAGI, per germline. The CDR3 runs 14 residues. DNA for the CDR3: TGTGCCAGCAGTAGGGGGGGGAAAGGTTCACCCCTCCACTTT. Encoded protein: CASSRGGKGSPLHF.

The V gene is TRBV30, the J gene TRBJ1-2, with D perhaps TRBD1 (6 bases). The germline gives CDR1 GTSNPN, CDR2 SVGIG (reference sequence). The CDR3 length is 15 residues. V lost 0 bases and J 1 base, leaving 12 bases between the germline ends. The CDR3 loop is CAWSVTQGFNYGYTF. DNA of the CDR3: TGTGCCTGGAGTGTAACGCAGGGGTTTAACTATGGCTACACCTTC.

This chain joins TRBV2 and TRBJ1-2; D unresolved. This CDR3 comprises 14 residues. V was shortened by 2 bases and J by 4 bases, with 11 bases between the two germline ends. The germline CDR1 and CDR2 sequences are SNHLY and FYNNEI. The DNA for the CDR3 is TGTGCCAGCAGTGAACTGGGCTCGGCCTATGGCTACACCTTC. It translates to CASSELGSAYGYTF.

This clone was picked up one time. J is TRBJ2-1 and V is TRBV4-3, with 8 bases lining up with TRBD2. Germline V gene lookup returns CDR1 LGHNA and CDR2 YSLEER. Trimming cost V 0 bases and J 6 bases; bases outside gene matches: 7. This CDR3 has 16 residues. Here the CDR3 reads CASSQDWRLASNEQFF. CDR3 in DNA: TGCGCCAGCAGCCAAGATTGGAGACTAGCGAGCAATGAGCAGTTCTTC.

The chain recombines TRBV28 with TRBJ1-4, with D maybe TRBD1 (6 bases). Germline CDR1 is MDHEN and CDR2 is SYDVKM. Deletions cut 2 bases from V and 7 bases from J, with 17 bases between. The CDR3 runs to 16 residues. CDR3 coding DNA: TGTGCCAGCAGTTTAAGGGGGGGAGGGACGGTTGAAAAACTGTTTTTT. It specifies CASSLRGGGTVEKLFF.

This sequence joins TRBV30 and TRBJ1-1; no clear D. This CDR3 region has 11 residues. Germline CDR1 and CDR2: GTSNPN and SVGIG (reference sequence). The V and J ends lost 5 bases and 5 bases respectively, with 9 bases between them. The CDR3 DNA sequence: TGTGCCTGGCGGAGGCTTACTGAAGCTTTCTTT. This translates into CAWRRLTEAFF. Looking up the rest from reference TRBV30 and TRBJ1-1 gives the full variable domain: SQTIHQWPATLVQPVGSPLSLECTVEGTSNPNLYWYRQAAGRGLQLLFYSVGIGQISSEVPQNLSASRPQDRQFILSSKKLLLSDSGFYLCAWRRLTEAFFGQGTRLTVV.

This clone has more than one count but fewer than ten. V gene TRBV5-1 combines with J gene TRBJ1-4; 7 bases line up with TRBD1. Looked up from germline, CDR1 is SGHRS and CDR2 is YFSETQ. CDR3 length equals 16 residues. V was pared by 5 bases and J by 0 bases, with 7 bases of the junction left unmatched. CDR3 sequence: CASRPGQPSTNEKLFF. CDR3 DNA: TGCGCCAGCAGGCCGGGACAGCCTTCAACTAATGAAAAACTGTTTTTT.

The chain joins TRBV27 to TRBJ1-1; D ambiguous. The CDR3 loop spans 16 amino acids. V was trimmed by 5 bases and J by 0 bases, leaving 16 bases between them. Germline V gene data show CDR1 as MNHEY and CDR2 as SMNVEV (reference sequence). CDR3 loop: CASSQPTGAMNTEAFF. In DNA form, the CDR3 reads TGTGCCAGCAGTCAGCCTACTGGAGCGATGAACACTGAAGCTTTCTTT.

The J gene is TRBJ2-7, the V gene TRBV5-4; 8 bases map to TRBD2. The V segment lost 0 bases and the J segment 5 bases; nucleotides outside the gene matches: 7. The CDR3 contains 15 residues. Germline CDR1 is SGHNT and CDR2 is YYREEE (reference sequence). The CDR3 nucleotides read TGTGCCAGCAGCTTGGTCGGCGGGGGGCGACACGAGCAGTACTTC. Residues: CASSLVGGGRHEQYF.

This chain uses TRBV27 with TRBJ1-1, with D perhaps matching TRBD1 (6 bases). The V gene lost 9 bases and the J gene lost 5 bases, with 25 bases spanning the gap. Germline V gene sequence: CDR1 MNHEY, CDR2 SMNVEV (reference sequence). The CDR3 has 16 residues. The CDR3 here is CASTQIFLGGLTEAFF. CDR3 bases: TGTGCCAGTACCCAGATCTTCCTCGGGGGGCTTACTGAAGCTTTCTTT.

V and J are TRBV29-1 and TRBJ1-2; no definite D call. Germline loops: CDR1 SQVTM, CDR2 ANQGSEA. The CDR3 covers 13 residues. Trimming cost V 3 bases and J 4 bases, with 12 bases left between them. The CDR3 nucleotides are TGCAGCGTTGAGGTGGGAGGCTTCTATGGCTACACCTTC. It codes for CSVEVGGFYGYTF.

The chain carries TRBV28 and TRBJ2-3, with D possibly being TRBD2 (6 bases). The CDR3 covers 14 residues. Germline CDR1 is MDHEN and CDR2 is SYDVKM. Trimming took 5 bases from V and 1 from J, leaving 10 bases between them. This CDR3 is CASSPGTGTDTQYF. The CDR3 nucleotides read TGTGCCAGCAGTCCAGGGACTGGCACAGATACGCAGTATTTT.